This entry concerns a single TCR beta chain. Its matching antigen is unknown. These data come from a study of T cell responses to AZD1222 COVID-19 vaccine. Germline V gene lookup returns CDR1 MNHEY and CDR2 SVGAGI. The CDR3 sequence is 15 residues long. V lost 0 bases and J lost 6, with 12 bases in between. This table comes from immunoSEQ multiplex PCR, and its TCRdb copy is limited to in-frame clones, with some not included. The sample includes 120,000 or so clones, roughly 84% of them seen just once. Study-wide findings and caveats: Nearly half of spike-specific TCRs reportedly target variant regions that are unmutated in the B.1.351 and B.1.1.7 variants.

The source of this sequence is an adult who received the AZD1222 COVID-19 vaccine. The J gene is TRBJ2-1, the V gene TRBV6-5, with D possibly TRBD2 on 5 matching bases. The material sequenced was peripheral blood, taken 28 days after the second AZD1222 dose. CDR3 sequence reads: CASSYSSGASNEQFF. CDR3 sequence (DNA): TGTGCCAGCAGTTACTCGAGCGGTGCCTCCAATGAGCAGTTCTTC.